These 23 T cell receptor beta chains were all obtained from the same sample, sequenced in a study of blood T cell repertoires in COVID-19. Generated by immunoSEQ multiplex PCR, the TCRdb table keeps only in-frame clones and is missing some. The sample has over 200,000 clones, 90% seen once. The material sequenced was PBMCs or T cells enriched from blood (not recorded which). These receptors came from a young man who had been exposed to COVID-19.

CDR3 loop: CASSNLGGNQPQHF. CDR3 in DNA: TGTGCCAGCAGCAATTTAGGGGGCAATCAGCCCCAGCATTTT. This chain connects TRBV3-1 (or the pseudogene TRBV3-2) to TRBJ1-5; maybe TRBD1 (5 bases). The CDR3 covers 14 residues. The germline CDR1 and CDR2 sequences are LGHDT and YNNKEL (reference sequence). The V end was cut by 5 bases, the J end by 2 bases, with 10 bases between.

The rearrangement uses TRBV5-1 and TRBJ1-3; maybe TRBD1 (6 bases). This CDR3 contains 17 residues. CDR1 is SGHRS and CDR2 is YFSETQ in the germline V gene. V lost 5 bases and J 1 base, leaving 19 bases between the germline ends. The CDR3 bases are TGCGCCAGCAGAGGTTCCTCAGGGGTTCAGTCTGGAAACACCATATATTTT. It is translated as CASRGSSGVQSGNTIYF.

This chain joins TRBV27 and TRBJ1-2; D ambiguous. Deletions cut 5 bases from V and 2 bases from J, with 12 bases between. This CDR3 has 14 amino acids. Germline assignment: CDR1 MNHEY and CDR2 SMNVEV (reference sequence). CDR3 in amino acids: CASSNVYRNYGYTF. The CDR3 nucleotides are TGTGCCAGCAGTAACGTCTACAGAAACTATGGCTACACCTTC.

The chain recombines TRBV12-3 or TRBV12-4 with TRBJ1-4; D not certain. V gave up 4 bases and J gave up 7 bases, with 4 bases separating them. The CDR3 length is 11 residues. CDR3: CASSSSEKLFF. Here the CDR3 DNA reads TGTGCCAGCAGTTCCAGTGAAAAACTGTTTTTT.

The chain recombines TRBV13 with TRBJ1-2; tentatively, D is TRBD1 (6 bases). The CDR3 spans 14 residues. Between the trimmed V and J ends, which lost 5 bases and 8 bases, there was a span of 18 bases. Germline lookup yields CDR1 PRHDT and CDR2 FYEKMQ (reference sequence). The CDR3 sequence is CASSLIQGLEGYTF. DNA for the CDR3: TGTGCCAGCAGCCTCATACAGGGCCTCGAGGGCTACACCTTC. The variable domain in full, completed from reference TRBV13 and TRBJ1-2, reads AAGVIQSPRHLIKEKRETATLKCYPIPRHDTVYWYQQGPGQDPQFLISFYEKMQSDKGSIPDRFSAQQFSDYHSELNMSSLELGDSALYFCASSLIQGLEGYTFGSGTRLTVV.

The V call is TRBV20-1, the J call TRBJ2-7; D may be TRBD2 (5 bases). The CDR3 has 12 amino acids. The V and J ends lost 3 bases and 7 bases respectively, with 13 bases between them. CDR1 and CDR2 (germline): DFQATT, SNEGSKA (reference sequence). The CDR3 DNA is TGCAGTGCTAGTATACTTAGAGGGGAGCAGTACTTC. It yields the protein CSASILRGEQYF.

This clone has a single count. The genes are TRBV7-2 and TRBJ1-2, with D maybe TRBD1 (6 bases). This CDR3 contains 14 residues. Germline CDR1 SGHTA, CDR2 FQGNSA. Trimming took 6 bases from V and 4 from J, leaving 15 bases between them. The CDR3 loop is CASSLGTTRYGYTF. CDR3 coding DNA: TGTGCCAGCAGTCTTGGGACAACCCGCTATGGCTACACCTTC.

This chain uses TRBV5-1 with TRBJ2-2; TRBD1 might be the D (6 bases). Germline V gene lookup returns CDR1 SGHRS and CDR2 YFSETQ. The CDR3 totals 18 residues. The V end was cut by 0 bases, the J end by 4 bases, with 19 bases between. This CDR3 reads CASSLAIRTGRGTGELFF. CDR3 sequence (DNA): TGCGCCAGCAGCTTGGCCATTAGAACAGGGCGAGGCACCGGGGAGCTGTTTTTT.

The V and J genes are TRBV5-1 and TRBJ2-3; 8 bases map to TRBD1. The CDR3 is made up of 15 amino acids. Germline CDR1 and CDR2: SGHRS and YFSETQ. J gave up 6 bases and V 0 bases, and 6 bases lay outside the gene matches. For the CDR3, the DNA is TGCGCCAGCAGCTTGGAAGCGACAGGGGCGGATACGCAGTATTTT. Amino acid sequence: CASSLEATGADTQYF.

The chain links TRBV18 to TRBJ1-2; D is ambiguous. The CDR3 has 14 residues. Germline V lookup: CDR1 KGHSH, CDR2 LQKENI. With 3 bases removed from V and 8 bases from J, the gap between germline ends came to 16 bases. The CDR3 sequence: CASSPLGGVSGYTF. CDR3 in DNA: TGTGCCAGCTCACCGTTGGGAGGAGTCTCGGGCTACACCTTC.

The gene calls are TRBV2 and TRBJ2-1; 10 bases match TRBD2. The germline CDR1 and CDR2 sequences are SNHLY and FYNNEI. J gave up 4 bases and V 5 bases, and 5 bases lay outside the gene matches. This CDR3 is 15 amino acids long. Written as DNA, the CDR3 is TGTGCCAGCAGTTTGGAGCGGGGGGGTTACAATGAGCAGTTCTTC. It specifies CASSLERGGYNEQFF.

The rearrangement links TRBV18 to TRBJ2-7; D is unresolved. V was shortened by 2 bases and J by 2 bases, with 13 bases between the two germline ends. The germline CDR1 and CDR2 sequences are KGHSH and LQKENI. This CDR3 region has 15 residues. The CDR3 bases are TGTGCCAGCTCACCAGTTAACGGCCAGGCCTACGAGCAGTACTTC. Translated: CASSPVNGQAYEQYF.

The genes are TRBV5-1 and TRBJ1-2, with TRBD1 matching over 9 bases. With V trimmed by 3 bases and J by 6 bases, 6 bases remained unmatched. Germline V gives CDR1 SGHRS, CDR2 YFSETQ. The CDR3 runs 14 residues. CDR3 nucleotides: TGCGCCAGCAGCTCACAGGGGGCATCGGATGGCTACACCTTC. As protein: CASSSQGASDGYTF. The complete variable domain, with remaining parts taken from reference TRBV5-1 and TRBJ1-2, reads KAGVTQTPRYLIKTRGQQVTLSCSPISGHRSVSWYQQTPGQGLQFLFEYFSETQRNKGNFPGRFSGRQFSNSRSEMNVSTLELGDSALYLCASSSQGASDGYTFGSGTRLTVV.

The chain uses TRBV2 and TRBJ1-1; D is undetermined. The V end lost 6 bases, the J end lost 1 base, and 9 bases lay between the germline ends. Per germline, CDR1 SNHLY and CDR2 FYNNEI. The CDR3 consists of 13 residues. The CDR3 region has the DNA TGTGCCAGCAGCAGAGACTCGAACACTGAAGCTTTCTTT. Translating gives CASSRDSNTEAFF.

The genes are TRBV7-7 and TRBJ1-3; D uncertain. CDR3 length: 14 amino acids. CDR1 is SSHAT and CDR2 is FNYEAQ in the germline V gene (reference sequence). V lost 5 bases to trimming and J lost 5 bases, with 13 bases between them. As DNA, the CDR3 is TGTGCCAGCAGCCCCGACTTGAGTCGAAACACCATATATTTT. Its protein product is CASSPDLSRNTIYF.

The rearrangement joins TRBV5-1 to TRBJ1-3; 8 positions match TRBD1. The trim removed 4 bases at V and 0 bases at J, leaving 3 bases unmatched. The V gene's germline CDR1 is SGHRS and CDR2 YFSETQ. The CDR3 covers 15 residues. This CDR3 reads CASSRGQGSGNTIYF. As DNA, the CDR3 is TGCGCCAGCAGCCGTGGACAGGGCTCTGGAAACACCATATATTTT.

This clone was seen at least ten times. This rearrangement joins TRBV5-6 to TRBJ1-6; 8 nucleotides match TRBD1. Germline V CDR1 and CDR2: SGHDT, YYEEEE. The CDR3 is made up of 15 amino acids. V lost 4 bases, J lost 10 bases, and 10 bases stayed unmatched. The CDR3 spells CASSQRKGTGSPLHF. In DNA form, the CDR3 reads TGTGCCAGCAGCCAAAGGAAAGGGACAGGCTCACCCCTCCACTTT. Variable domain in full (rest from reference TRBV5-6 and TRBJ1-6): DAGVTQSPTHLIKTRGQQVTLRCSPKSGHDTVSWYQQALGQGPQFIFQYYEEEERQRGNFPDRFSGHQFPNYSSELNVNALLLGDSALYLCASSQRKGTGSPLHFGNGTRLTVT.

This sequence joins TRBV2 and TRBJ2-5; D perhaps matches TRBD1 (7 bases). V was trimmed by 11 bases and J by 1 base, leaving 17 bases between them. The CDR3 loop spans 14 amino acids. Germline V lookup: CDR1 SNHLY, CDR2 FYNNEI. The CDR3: CAGQVRGPQETQYF. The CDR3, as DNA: TGTGCCGGACAGGTTCGGGGGCCCCAAGAGACCCAGTACTTC.

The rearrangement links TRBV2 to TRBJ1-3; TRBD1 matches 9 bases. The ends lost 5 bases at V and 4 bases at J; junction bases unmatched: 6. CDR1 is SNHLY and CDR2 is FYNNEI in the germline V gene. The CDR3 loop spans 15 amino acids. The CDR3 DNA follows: TGTGCCAGCAGTTTACAGGGGGCTGGAGGAAACACCATATATTTT. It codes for CASSLQGAGGNTIYF. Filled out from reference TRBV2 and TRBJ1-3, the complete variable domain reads EPEVTQTPSHQVTQMGQEVILRCVPISNHLYFYWYRQILGQKVEFLVSFYNNEISEKSEIFDDQFSVERPDGSNFTLKIRSTKLEDSAMYFCASSLQGAGGNTIYFGEGSWLTVV.

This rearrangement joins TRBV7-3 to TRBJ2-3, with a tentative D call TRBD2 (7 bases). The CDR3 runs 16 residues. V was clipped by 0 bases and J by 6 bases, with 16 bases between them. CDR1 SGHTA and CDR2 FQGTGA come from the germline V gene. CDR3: CASSLTRGPGEDTQYF. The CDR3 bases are TGTGCCAGCAGCTTAACGCGGGGGCCGGGAGAGGATACGCAGTATTTT.

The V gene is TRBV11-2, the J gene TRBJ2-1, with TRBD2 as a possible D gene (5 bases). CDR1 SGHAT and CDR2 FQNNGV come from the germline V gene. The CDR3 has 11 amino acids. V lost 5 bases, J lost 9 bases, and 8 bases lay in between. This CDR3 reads CASSPAGEQFF. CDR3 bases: TGTGCCAGCAGCCCGGCGGGTGAGCAGTTCTTC.

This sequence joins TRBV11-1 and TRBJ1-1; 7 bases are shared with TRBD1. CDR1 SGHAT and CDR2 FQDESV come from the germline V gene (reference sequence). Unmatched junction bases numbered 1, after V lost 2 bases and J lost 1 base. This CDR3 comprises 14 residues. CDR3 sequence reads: CASSLQGGNTEAFF. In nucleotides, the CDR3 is TGTGCCAGCAGCTTACAGGGGGGGAACACTGAAGCTTTCTTT.

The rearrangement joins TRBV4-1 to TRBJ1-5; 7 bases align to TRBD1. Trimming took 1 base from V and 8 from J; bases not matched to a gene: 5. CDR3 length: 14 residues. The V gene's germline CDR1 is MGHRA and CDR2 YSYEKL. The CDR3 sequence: CASSQGDRFEPQHF. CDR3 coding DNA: TGCGCCAGCAGCCAAGGGGACAGATTTGAGCCCCAGCATTTT.